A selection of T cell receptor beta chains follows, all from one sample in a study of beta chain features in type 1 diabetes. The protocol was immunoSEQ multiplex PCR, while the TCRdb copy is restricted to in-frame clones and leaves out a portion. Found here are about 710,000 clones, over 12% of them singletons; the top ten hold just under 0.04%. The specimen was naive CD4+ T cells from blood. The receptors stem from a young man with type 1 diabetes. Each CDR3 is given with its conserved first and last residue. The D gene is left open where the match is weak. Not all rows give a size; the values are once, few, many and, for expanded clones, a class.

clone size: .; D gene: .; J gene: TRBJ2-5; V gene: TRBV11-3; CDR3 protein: CASSSDSLTQETQYF; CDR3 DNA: TGTGCCAGCAGCTCCGATTCCCTAACTCAAGAGACCCAGTACTTC
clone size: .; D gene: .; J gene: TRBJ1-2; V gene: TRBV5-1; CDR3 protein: CASSLSQGLDYGYTF; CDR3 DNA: TGCGCCAGCAGCTTGTCTCAGGGGCTTGACTATGGCTACACCTTC
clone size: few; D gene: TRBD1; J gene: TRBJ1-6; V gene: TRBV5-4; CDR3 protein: CAIGDRGTPLHF; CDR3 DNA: TGTGCCATCGGGGACAGGGGTACACCCCTCCACTTT
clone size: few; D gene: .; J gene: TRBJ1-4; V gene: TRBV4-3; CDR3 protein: CASSPRGFEKLFF; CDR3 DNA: TGCGCCAGCAGCCCTCGGGGATTTGAAAAACTGTTTTTT
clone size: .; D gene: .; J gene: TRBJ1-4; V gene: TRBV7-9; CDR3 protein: CASSLNPGTWDEKLFF; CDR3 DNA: TGTGCCAGCAGCCTCAACCCCGGGACGTGGGATGAAAAACTGTTTTTT
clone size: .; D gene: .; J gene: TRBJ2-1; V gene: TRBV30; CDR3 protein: CAWSVTKDEQFF; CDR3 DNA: TGTGCCTGGAGTGTAACCAAGGATGAGCAGTTCTTC
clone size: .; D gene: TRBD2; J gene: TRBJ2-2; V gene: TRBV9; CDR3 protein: CASSIGTSPRIDTGELFF; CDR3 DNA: TGTGCCAGCAGCATAGGGACTAGCCCTAGGATAGACACCGGGGAGCTGTTTTTT
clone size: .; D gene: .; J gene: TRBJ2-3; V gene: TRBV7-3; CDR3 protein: CATAVTETDTQYF; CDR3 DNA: TGTGCCACCGCTGTGACGGAAACAGATACGCAGTATTTT
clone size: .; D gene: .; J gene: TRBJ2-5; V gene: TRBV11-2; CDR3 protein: CASSLRDTLIYQETQYF; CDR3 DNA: TGTGCCAGCAGCCTAAGGGACACCTTAATATACCAAGAGACCCAGTACTTC
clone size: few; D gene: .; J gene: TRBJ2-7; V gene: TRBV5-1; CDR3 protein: CASSLDRSSYEQYF; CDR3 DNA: TGCGCCAGCAGCTTGGACAGAAGCTCCTACGAGCAGTACTTC
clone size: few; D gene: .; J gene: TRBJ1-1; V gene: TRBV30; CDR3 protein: CAWSGVSRNTEAFF; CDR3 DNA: TGTGCCTGGAGTGGGGTCAGTAGGAACACTGAAGCTTTCTTT
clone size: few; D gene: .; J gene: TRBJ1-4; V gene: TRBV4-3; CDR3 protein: CASSQGGLGTTNEKLFF; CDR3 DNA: TGCGCCAGCAGCCAAGGGGGCTTGGGGACAACTAATGAAAAACTGTTTTTT
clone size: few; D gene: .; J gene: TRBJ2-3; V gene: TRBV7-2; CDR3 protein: CASSLWDTQYF; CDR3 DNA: TGTGCCAGCAGCTTGTGGGATACGCAGTATTTT
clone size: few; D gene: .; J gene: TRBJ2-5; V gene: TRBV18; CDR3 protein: CASSIGTQEKTQYF; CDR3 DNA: TGTGCCAGCTCAATAGGGACCCAGGAGAAGACCCAGTACTTC
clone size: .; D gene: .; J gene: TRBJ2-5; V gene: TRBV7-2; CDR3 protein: CASSSYAGETQYF; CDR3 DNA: TGTGCCAGCAGCTCCTACGCAGGAGAGACCCAGTACTTC
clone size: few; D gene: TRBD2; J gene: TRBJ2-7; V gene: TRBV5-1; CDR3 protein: CASSLVASGRNEQYF; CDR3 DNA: TGCGCCAGCAGCTTGGTGGCTAGCGGGAGGAACGAGCAGTACTTC
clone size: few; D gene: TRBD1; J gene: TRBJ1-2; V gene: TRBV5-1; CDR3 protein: CASSLGTGNGYTF; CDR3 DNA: TGCGCCAGCAGCCTCGGGACAGGGAATGGCTACACCTTC
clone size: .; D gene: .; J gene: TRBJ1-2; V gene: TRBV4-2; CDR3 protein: CASSPVGDGANYGYTF; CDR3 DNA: TGTGCCAGCAGCCCCGTGGGGGACGGGGCAAACTATGGCTACACCTTC
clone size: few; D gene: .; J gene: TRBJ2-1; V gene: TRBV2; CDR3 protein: CASRGFNEQFF; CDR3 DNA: TGTGCCAGCAGGGGGTTTAATGAGCAGTTCTTC
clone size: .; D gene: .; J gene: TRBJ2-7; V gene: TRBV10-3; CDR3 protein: CAITIPGEQYF; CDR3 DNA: TGTGCCATCACCATCCCCGGGGAGCAGTACTTC
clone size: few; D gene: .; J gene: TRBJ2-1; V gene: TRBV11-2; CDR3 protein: CASSSEQGRNEQFF; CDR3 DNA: TGTGCCAGCAGCTCAGAACAGGGGAGGAATGAGCAGTTCTTC
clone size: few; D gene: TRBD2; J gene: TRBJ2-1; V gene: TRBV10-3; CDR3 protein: CAIGLAEDNEQFF; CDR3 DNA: TGTGCCATCGGACTAGCGGAGGACAATGAGCAGTTCTTC
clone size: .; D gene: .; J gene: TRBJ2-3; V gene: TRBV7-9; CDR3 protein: CASSNWRTTTDTQYF; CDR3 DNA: TGTGCCAGCAGCAACTGGAGGACAACCACAGATACGCAGTATTTT
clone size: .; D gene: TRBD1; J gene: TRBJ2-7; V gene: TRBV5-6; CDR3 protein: CASSSPQGEDEQYF; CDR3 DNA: TGTGCCAGCAGTTCTCCACAGGGGGAAGACGAGCAGTACTTC
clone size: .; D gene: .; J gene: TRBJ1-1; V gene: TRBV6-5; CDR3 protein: CASSYSQERWAFF; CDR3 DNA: TGTGCCAGCAGTTACAGCCAGGAAAGGTGGGCTTTCTTT
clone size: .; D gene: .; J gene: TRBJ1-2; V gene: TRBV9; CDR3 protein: CASNQLTGSNTF; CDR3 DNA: TGTGCCAGCAACCAATTAACGGGGTCCAACACCTTC
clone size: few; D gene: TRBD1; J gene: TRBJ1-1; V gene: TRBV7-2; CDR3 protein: CASSTYRGHTEAFF; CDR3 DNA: TGTGCCAGCAGCACTTACAGGGGCCACACTGAAGCTTTCTTT
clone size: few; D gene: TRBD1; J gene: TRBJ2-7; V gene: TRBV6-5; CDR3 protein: CASTRQGGYEQYF; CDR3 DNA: TGTGCCAGCACTCGACAGGGGGGCTACGAGCAGTACTTC
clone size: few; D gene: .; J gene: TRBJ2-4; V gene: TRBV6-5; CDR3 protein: CASSYGIGVAKNIQYF; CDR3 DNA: TGTGCCAGCAGTTACGGGATAGGAGTAGCCAAAAACATTCAGTACTTC
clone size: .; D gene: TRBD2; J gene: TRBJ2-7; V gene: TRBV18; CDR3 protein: CASSPGLAGGTHEQYF; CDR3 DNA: TGTGCCAGCTCACCGGGACTAGCGGGAGGGACGCACGAGCAGTACTTC
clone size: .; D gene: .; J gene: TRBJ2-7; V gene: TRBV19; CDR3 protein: CASGGTVGYEQYF; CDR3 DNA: TGTGCCAGCGGGGGAACTGTCGGGTACGAGCAGTACTTC